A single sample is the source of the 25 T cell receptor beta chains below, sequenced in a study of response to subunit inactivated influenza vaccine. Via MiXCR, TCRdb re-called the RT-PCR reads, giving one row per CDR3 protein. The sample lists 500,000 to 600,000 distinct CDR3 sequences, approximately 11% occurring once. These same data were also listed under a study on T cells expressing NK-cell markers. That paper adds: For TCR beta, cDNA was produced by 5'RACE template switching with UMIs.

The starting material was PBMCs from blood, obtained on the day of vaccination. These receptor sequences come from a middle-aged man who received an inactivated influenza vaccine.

The CDR3 coding sequence is TGTGCCAGCAGGCCGAGGAGAGGGACTGCGGCCTACGAGCAGTACTTC. This translates into CASRPRRGTAAYEQYF. The chain is built from TRBV12-3 or TRBV12-4 and TRBJ2-7; D is perhaps TRBD2 (6 bases). V was trimmed by 6 bases and J by 2 bases, leaving 20 bases between them. The CDR3 has 16 amino acids.

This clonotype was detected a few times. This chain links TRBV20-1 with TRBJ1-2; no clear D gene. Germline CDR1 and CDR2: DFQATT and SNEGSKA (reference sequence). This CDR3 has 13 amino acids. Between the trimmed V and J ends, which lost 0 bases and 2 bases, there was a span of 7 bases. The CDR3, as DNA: TGCAGTGCTAGAGATCCGACGAACTATGGCTACACCTTC. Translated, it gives CSARDPTNYGYTF.

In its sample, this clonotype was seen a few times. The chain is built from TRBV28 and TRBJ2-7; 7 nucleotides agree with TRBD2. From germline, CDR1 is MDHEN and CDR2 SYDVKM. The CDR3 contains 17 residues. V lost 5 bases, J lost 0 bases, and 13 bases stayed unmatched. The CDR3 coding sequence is TGTGCCAGCAGTCCCCCCCGACTAGCCGCATACTCCTACGAGCAGTACTTC. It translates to CASSPPRLAAYSYEQYF.

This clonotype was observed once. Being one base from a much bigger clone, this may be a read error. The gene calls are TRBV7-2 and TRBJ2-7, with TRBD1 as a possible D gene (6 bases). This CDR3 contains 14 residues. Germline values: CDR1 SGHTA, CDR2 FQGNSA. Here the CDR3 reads CASKMDRLSYEQHF. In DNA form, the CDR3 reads TGTGCCAGCAAGATGGACAGACTGAGCTACGAGCAGCACTTC.

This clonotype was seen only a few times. The CDR3 nucleotides are TGCAGTGCTAGACAGGGGTTCTATGGAAACACCATATATTTT. Amino acids: CSARQGFYGNTIYF. The J gene is TRBJ1-3, the V gene TRBV20-1; maybe TRBD1 (6 bases). Trimming took 2 bases from V and 3 from J, leaving 11 bases between them. Germline loops: CDR1 DFQATT, CDR2 SNEGSKA (reference sequence). This CDR3 is built from 14 residues.

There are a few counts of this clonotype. The CDR3 reads CASSLIYGPDQETQYF. The DNA for the CDR3 is TGTGCCAGCAGCTTAATTTACGGGCCAGACCAAGAGACCCAGTACTTC. The genes are TRBV7-2 and TRBJ2-5; no clear D. There are 16 residues in the CDR3. The V end lost 2 bases, the J end lost 0 bases, and 13 bases lay between the germline ends. From germline, CDR1 is SGHTA and CDR2 FQGNSA.

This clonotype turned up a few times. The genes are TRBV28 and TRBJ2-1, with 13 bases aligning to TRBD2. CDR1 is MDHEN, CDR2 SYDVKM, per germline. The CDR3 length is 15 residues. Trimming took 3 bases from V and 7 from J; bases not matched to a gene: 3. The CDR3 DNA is TGTGCCAGCAGTTTGGGGACTAGCGGGGAGAATGAGCAGTTCTTC. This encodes CASSLGTSGENEQFF.

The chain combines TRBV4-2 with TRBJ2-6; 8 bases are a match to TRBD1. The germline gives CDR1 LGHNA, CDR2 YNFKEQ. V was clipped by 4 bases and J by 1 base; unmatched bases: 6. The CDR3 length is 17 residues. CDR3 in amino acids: CASSPHGQGSGANVLTF. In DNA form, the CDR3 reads TGTGCCAGCAGCCCCCACGGACAGGGTTCTGGGGCCAACGTCCTGACTTTC.

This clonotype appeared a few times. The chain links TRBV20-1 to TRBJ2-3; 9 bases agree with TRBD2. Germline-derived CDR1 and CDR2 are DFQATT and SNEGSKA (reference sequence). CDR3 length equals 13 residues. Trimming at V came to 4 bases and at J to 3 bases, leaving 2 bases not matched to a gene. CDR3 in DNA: TGCAGTGCTATGGCGGGGGGGACAGATACGCAGTATTTT. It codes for CSAMAGGTDTQYF.

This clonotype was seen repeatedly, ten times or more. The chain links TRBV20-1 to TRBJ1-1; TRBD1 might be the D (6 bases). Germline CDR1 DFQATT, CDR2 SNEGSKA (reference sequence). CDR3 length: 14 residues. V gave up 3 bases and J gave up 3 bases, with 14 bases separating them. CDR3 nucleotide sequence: TGCAGTGCTAGGACCGTAAGGGGGGACACTGAAGCTTTCTTT. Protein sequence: CSARTVRGDTEAFF.

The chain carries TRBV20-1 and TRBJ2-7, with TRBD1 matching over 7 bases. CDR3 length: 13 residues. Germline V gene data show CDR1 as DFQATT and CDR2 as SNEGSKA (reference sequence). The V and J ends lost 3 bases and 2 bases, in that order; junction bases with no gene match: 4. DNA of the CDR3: TGCAGTGCTAGCCGGGACAGACCCTACGAGCAGTACTTC. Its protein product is CSASRDRPYEQYF.

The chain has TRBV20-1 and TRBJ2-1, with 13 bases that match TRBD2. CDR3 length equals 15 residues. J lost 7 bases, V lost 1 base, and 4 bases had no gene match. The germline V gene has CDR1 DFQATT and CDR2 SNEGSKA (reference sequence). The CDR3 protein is CSARGGLAGENEQFF. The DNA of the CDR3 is TGCAGTGCTAGAGGCGGACTAGCGGGGGAAAATGAGCAGTTCTTC.

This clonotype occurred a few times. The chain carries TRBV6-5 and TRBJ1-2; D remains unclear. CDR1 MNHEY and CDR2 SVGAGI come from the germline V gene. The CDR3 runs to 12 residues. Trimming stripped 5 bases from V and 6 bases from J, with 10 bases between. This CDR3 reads CASSTLRDGYTF. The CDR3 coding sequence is TGTGCCAGCAGTACACTTCGTGATGGCTACACCTTC.

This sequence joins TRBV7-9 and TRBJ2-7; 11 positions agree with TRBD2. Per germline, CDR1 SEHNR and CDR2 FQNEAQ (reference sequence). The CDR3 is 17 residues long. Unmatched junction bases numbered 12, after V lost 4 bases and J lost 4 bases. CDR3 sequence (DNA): TGTGCCAGCAGCTCGTCCGGGACTAGCGGTGGGATGTACGAGCAGTACTTC. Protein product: CASSSSGTSGGMYEQYF. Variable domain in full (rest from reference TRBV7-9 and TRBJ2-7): DTGVSQNPRHKITKRGQNVTFRCDPISEHNRLYWYRQTLGQGPEFLTYFQNEAQLEKSRLLSDRFSAERPKGSFSTLEIQRTEQGDSAMYLCASSSSGTSGGMYEQYFGPGTRLTVT.

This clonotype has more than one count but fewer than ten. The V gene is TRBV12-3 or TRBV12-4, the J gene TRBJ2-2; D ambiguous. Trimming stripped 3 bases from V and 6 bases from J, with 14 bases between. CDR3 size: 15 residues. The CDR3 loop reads CASSLSPTLPGELFF. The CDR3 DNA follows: TGTGCCAGCAGTTTGAGTCCGACTCTACCCGGGGAGCTGTTTTTT.

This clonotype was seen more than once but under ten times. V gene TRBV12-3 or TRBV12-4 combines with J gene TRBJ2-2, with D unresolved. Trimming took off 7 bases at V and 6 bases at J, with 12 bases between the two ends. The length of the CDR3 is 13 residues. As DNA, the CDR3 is TGTGCCAGCAAATTTGGTACCGCCGGGGAGCTGTTTTTT. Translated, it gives CASKFGTAGELFF.

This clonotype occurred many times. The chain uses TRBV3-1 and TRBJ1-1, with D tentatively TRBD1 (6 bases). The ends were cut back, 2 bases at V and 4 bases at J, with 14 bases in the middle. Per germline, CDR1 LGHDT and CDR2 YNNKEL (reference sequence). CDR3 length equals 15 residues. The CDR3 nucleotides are TGTGCCAGCAGCCAACGAACAGGGTTATCCACTGAAGCTTTCTTT. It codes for CASSQRTGLSTEAFF. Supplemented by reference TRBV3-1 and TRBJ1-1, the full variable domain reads DTAVSQTPKYLVTQMGNDKSIKCEQNLGHDTMYWYKQDSKKFLKIMFSYNNKELIINETVPNRFSPKSPDKAHLNLHINSLELGDSAVYFCASSQRTGLSTEAFFGQGTRLTVV.

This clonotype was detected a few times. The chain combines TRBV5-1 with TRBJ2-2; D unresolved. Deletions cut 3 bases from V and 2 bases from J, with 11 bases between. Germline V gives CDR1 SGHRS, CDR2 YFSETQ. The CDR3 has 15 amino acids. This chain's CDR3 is CASSSKTENTGELFF. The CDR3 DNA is TGCGCCAGCAGCTCAAAGACGGAAAACACCGGGGAGCTGTTTTTT.

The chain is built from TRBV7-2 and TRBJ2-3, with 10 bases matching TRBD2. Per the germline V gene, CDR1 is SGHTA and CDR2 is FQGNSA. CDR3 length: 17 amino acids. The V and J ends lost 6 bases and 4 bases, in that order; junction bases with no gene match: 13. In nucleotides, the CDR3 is TGTGCCAGCAGTCTCAGCGGGGGGGCCGTAGGGGCAGATACGCAGTATTTT. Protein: CASSLSGGAVGADTQYF.

CDR3 sequence reads: CASSSPRGSGYTF. Here the CDR3 DNA reads TGTGCCAGCAGTTCCCCAAGGGGGAGCGGCTACACCTTC. The genes are TRBV6-5 and TRBJ1-2, with D perhaps TRBD1 (6 bases). CDR1 MNHEY and CDR2 SVGAGI come from the germline V gene. This CDR3 is 13 amino acids long. V was shortened by 4 bases and J by 8 bases, with 14 bases between the two germline ends.

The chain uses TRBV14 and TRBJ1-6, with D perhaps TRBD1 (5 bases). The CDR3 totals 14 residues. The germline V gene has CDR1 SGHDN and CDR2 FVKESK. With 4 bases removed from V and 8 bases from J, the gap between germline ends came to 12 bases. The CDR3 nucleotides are TGTGCCAGCAGCCGGACCCTGGGGGATTCACCCCTCCACTTT. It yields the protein CASSRTLGDSPLHF.

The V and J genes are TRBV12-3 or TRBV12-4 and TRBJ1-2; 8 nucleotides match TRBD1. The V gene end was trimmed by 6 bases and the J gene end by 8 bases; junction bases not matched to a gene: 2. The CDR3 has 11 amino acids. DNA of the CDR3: TGTGCCAGCAGAGGGACAGGAGGCTACACCTTC. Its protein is CASRGTGGYTF.

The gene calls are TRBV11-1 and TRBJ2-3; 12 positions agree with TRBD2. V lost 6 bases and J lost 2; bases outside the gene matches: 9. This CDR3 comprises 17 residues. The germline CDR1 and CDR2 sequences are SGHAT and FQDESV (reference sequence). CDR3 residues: CASSPTGLAGFTDTQYF. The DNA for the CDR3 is TGTGCCAGCAGTCCCACCGGACTAGCGGGATTCACAGATACGCAGTATTTT.

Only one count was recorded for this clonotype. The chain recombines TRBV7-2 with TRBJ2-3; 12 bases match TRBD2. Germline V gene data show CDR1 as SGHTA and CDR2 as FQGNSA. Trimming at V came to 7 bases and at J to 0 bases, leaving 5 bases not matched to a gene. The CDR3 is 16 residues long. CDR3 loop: CASTWTSGTSTDTQYF. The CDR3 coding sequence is TGTGCCAGCACCTGGACTAGCGGGACTAGCACAGATACGCAGTATTTT.

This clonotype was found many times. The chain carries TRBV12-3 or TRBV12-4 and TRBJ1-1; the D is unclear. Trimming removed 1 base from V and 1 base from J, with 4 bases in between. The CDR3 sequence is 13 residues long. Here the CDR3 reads CASSLGKNTEAFF. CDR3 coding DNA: TGTGCCAGCAGTTTAGGTAAGAACACTGAAGCTTTCTTT.